This T cell receptor (beta chain) was identified during a study of OX40 agonist ivuxolimab in advanced cancers. Looking at the study overall: Ivuxolimab was a fully human IgG2 agonistic monoclonal antibody targeting the costimulatory receptor OX40 (CD134). Intravenous ivuxolimab was administered to patients every 2 weeks at six dose levels: 0.01, 0.1, 0.3, 1.5, 3 and 10 mg/kg. Of the roughly 51 patients in dose escalation, 19 had hepatocellular carcinoma, some 15 had melanoma, 9 had renal cell carcinoma and 9 had head and neck cancer. In the dose-escalation cohort, roughly 80% of patients were male, and the mean age was roughly 60 years, with a range of roughly 20 to 80. Prior anti-PD-1, anti-PD-L1 or anti-CTLA-4 therapy was permitted, and checkpoint inhibitors had been received by about two fifths of dose-escalation patients. Partial responses were achieved by three dose-escalation patients, of whom one had hepatocellular carcinoma and two had cutaneous melanoma. The purpose of peripheral TCRbeta sequencing was to test whether ivuxolimab changed TCR sequence diversity and led to clonal T-cell expansion. The paper describes the monotherapy dose-escalation part (N = 52 patients) of the phase I trial of ivuxolimab.

Study-wide findings and limitations: Which antigens the clonally expanded peripheral T cells were specific for was not determined. Low levels of normalized T-cell clonal expansion were also seen in some patients who did not respond. Partial responders in the 0.1-3.0 mg/kg groups had among the lowest normalized peripheral clonal expansion, especially among CD8+ T cells. At doses of 0.1 to 3.0 mg/kg, clonal expansion of both CD4+ and CD8+ blood T cells was observed from baseline to week 6. On average, CD8+ T cells showed more expanded clones than CD4+ T cells after ivuxolimab.

The CDR3 covers 14 residues, taking in both the cysteine and the phenylalanine. Just the 42-base CDR3 DNA is kept, in frame starting at base 1. From a lookup of the germline V gene, CDR1 and CDR2 are SGHAT and FQNNGV. The junction carries 14 bases between V and J, which are trimmed by 6 bases and 3 bases respectively. Remarks on this clone: The antigen this receptor binds is unknown. Per-nucleotide qualities are absent, and no much larger clonotype sits a single base away.

The trial excluded patients who had a history of autoimmune disease or were on systemic immunosuppression. In every dose cohort, peripheral blood was drawn for TCR sequencing at baseline, cycle 4 day 1, and cycle 7 day 1. The samples were taken from a phase I, first-in-human, multicenter, open-label dose-escalation trial of ivuxolimab. Adults with locally advanced or metastatic head and neck squamous cell, hepatocellular, melanoma or renal cell carcinoma were enrolled in the trial. CD4+ and CD8+ T cells were sorted separately from peripheral blood before TCR sequencing. Genomic DNA was isolated from the sorted cells so that the TCRbeta CDR3 region could be sequenced. The immunoSEQ Assay was used to sequence the TCRbeta CDR3 regions. In its TCRdb copy, this immuneACCESS table keeps in-frame sequences only and misses some clones. Where compared with another copy, unresolved V genes explain less than half of these, and the others have no known cause. Recorded for this sample are roughly 57,000 clones; around 87% of them occurred a single time. Approximately 16% of the sample lies in the top ten.

The sample here was CD4+ or CD8+ T cells sorted from blood, taken in a trial of the OX40 agonist ivuxolimab. This TCR came from an adult with an advanced solid tumor such as melanoma, head and neck, liver or kidney cancer. The chain is encoded by TRBV11-2 joined to TRBJ2-5; TRBD2 might be the D gene, on 6 matching bases. The DNA is TGTGCCAGCAGATTATCTACGGGAGAAGAGACCCAGTACTTC. Translated, it reads CASRLSTGEETQYF.